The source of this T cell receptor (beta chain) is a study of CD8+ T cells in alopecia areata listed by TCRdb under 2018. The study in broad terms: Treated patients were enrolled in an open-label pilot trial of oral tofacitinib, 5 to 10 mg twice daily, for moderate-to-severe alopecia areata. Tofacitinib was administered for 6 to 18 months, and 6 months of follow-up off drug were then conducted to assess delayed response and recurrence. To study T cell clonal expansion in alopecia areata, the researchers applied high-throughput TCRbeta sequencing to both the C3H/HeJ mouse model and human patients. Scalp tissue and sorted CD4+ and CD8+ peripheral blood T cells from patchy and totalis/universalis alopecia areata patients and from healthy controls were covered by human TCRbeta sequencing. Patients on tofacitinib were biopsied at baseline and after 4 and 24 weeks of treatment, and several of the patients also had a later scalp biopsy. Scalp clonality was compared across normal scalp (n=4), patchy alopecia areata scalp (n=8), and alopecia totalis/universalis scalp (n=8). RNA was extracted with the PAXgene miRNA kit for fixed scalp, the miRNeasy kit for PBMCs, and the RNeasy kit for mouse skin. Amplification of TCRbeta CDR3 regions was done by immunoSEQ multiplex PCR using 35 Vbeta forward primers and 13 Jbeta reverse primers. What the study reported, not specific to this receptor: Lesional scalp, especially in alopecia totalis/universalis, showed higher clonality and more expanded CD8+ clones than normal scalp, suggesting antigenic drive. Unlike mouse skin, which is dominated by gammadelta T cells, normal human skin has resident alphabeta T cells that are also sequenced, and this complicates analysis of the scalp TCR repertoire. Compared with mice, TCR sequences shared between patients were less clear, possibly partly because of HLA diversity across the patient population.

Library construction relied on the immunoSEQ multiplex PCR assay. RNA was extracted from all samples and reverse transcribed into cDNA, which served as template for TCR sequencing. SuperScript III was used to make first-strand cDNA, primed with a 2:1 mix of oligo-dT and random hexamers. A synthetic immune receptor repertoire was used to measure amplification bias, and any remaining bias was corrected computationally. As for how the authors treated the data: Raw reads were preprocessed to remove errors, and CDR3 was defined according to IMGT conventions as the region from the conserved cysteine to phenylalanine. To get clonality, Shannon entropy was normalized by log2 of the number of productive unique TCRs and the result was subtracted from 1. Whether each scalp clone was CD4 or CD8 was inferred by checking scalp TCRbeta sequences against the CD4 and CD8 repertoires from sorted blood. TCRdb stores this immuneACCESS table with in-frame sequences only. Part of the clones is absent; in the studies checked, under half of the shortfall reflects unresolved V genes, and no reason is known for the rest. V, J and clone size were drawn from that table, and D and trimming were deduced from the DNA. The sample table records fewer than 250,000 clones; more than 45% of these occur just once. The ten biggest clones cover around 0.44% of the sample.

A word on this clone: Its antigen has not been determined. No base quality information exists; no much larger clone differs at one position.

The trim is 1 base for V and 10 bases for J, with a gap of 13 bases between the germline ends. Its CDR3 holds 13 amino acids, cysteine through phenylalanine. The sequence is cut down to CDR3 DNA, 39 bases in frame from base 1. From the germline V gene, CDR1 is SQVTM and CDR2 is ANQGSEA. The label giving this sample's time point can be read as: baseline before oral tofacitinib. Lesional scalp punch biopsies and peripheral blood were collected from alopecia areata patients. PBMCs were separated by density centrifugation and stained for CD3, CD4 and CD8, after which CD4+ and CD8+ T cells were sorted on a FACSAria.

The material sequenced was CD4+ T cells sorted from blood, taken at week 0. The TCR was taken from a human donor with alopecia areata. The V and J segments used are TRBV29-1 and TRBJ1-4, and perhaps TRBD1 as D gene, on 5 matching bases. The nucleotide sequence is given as TGCAGCGTTGAAGCCCTGGGGGAGGGAAAACTGTTTTTT. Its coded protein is CSVEALGEGKLFF.